Sequencing of this T cell receptor (beta chain) was carried out in a study of CD8 T cells in ankylosing spondylitis. Germline V gene data show CDR1 as SGHTA and CDR2 as FQGNSA. The CDR3 has 11 amino acids. The V and J ends lost 5 bases and 6 bases respectively, with 8 bases between them. Remarks on this clonotype: The antigen is unknown.

The study's findings and limits: Made up of about eight highly homologous variants, a TCR beta motif appeared characteristic of ankylosing spondylitis blood. A subset of motif variants has previously been described in the synovial fluid and blood of reactive arthritis. Disease-linked clones had a CD8+ phenotype and relatively low frequency in peripheral blood. Researchers reportedly found disease-linked clones significantly enriched in matched ankylosing spondylitis synovial fluid.

A quantitative 5'-RACE method, one with molecular barcodes, was used to make TCR beta libraries. TCRdb redid the calling of the 5' RACE reads with MiXCR, one entry per CDR3 protein. The sample has a few hundred thousand distinct CDR3 sequences; about a sixth are singletons. The clonotype was recovered from a male donor with ankylosing spondylitis. The rearrangement joins TRBV7-2 to TRBJ2-7, with D maybe TRBD2 (6 bases). The sample taken for sequencing was blood, either unsorted or a sorted T cell fraction (not recorded which). DNA for the CDR3: TGTGCCAGCAGCCACGGGAGCGAGCAGTACTTC. This sequence encodes CASSHGSEQYF.